The 8 T cell receptor beta chains reported below all come from one sample, sequenced in a study of identical twins. TCRdb reanalysed the 5' RACE reads using MiXCR and keeps one entry per CDR3 protein. Found here are 1.5 million to 2 million distinct CDR3 sequences, 32% of them singletons; the top ten hold about 0.25%. Sequencing was done on a sample of cord blood. The receptors were sampled from a newborn girl in good health.

The chain combines TRBV28 with TRBJ2-7; 9 bases are shared with TRBD2. CDR3 size: 16 residues. The V segment lost 3 bases and the J segment 0 bases; nucleotides outside the gene matches: 6. Germline V lookup: CDR1 MDHEN, CDR2 SYDVKM. This CDR3 reads CASSFQAGGVSYEQYF. The CDR3 coding sequence is TGTGCCAGCAGTTTTCAGGCGGGAGGGGTCTCCTACGAGCAGTACTTC.

There are many counts of this clonotype. This chain links TRBV3-1 with TRBJ2-7; the match to TRBD2 covers 8 bases. Germline lookup yields CDR1 LGHDT and CDR2 YNNKEL (reference sequence). The CDR3 is 16 residues long. V was clipped by 3 bases and J by 1 base; unmatched bases: 8. CDR3 nucleotide sequence: TGTGCCAGCAGCCAGAGTAGCTCTAGCGGGTCCTACGAGCAGTACTTC. This sequence encodes CASSQSSSSGSYEQYF.

This clonotype was seen more than once but under ten times. The genes are TRBV27 and TRBJ2-4, with 7 bases identical to TRBD1. In germline, CDR1 is MNHEY, CDR2 SMNVEV (reference sequence). The CDR3 totals 13 residues. With V trimmed by 5 bases and J by 6 bases, 4 bases remained unmatched. The CDR3 protein is CASSARDRNIQYF. The CDR3 DNA sequence: TGTGCCAGCAGTGCCCGGGACAGAAACATTCAGTACTTC.

This clonotype was seen a handful of times. This may be a read error, as it is one base from a much larger clone. This rearrangement joins TRBV7-9 to TRBJ1-2; D remains ambiguous. This CDR3 is 11 amino acids long. Germline assignment: CDR1 SEHNR and CDR2 FQNEAQ (reference sequence). V shed 4 bases and J shed 3 bases, with 3 bases lying between them. The DNA for the CDR3 is TGTGCCAGCAGCTGGCACTATGGCTACACCTTC. Protein product: CASSWHYGYTF.

This clonotype was seen ten or more times. The junction departs from the called germline gene at one end, perhaps through a read error. This chain joins TRBV4-1 and TRBJ1-5, with 11 bases fitting TRBD1. The germline V gene has CDR1 MGHRA and CDR2 YSYEKL. CDR3 length equals 14 residues. The CDR3 DNA follows: TGTGCCAGCAGCCAAGGACAGGGGGCTCAGCCCCAGCATTTT. This codes for CASSQGQGAQPQHF.

This clonotype was seen a few times. The rearrangement uses TRBV20-1 and TRBJ2-1; D may be TRBD1 (5 bases). Germline CDR1 and CDR2: DFQATT and SNEGSKA (reference sequence). The V gene lost 0 bases and the J gene lost 4 bases, with 13 bases spanning the gap. This CDR3 is 15 amino acids long. CDR3 nucleotide sequence: TGCAGTGCTAGAGATCTAGGACAAAGTTACAATGAGCAGTTCTTC. Its translation is CSARDLGQSYNEQFF.

This clonotype was seen once. The V call is TRBV20-1, the J call TRBJ2-1, with 9 bases matching TRBD2. The J call may be incorrect, as the DNA end agrees better with TRBJ2-7. Germline CDR1 and CDR2: DFQATT and SNEGSKA (reference sequence). The CDR3 spans 14 residues. CDR3 nucleotides: TGCAGTGCGAATAGCGGGAGCTCCTACAATGAGCAGTACTTC. Protein: CSANSGSSYNEQYF.

This chain connects TRBV10-3 to TRBJ2-7; D may correspond to TRBD1 or TRBD2 (5 bases each). The CDR3 is 13 amino acids. Germline values: CDR1 ENHRY, CDR2 SYGVKD. The germline V and J ends were trimmed by 6 bases and 0 bases, with 9 bases remaining between them. The CDR3 sequence is CAISEGTSYEQYF. CDR3 nucleotides: TGTGCCATCAGCGAGGGGACCTCCTACGAGCAGTACTTC.